This T cell receptor (beta chain) derives from a study of cytomegalovirus exposure and HLA in healthy donors. The overall study: There were 300 to 400 genotyped donors. Of these, 81% fell in the genetic ancestry cluster associated with self-reported Caucasian donors.

Trimming at V came to 6 bases and at J to 7 bases, leaving 9 bases not matched to a gene. This CDR3 comprises 14 residues. Germline V gene sequence: CDR1 SGHDT, CDR2 YYEEEE. Primers included in the PCR were 60 Vbeta and 13 Jbeta primers. Generated by immunoSEQ multiplex PCR, the TCRdb table keeps only in-frame clones and is missing some. The table records about 110,000 clones, around 80% of them present only once. As to this clone: Antigen: not known.

Study results and limitations: A later analysis, which compared TCR beta chains of equal frequency, found the HLA-associated ones more clonally expanded.

V is TRBV5-6 and J is TRBJ2-1; 8 bases are shared with TRBD2. This sequence was found in a woman aged 40 to 50 in good health and CMV-seronegative. Sequenced material: PBMCs. CDR3 DNA sequence: TGTGCCAGCACCCTGAGCCTAGCGGGTAATGAGCAGTTCTTC. Its protein product is CASTLSLAGNEQFF. Based on the CDR3 plus reference TRBV5-6 and TRBJ2-1, the full variable domain is DAGVTQSPTHLIKTRGQQVTLRCSPKSGHDTVSWYQQALGQGPQFIFQYYEEEERQRGNFPDRFSGHQFPNYSSELNVNALLLGDSALYLCASTLSLAGNEQFFGPGTRLTVL.